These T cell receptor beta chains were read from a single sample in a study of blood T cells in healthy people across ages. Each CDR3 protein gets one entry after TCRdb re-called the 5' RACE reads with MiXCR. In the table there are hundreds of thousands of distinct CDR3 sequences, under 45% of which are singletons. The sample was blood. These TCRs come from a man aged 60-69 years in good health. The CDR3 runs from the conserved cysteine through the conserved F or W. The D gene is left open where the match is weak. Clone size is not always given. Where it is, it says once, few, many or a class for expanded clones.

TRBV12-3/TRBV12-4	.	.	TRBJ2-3	TGTGCCAGCAGTTTAGACGGGGGGCCTGATACGCAGTATTTT	CASSLDGGPDTQYF
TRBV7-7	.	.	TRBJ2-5	TGTGCCAGCAGCTTTGGATTGGGGGGGCGCCAAGAGACCCAGTACTTC	CASSFGLGGRQETQYF
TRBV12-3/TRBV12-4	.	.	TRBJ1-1	TGTGCCAGCAGTTCCGGACAAGCCTATGCTTTCTTT	CASSSGQAYAFF
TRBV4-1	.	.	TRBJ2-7	TGCGCCAGCAGCCAAGCAGACCTCTCCTACGAGCAGTACTTC	CASSQADLSYEQYF
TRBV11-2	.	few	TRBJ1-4	TGTGCCAGCAGCTTAGTCGGAGGAACGAATGAAAAACTGTTTTTT	CASSLVGGTNEKLFF
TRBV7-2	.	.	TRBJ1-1	TGTGCCAGCGGGAGGCGTGGGAACACTGAAGCTTTCTTT	CASGRRGNTEAFF
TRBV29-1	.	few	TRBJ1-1	TGCAGCGTTAGGGACCCGGGGACTGAAGCTTTCTTT	CSVRDPGTEAFF
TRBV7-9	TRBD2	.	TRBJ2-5	TGTGCCAGCAGCCACAAGGGACTAGCGGGGACTAACAATGAGCAGTACTTC	CASSHKGLAGTNNEQYF
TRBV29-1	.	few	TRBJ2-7	TGCAGCGTTAGGGGTGCGGCCTACGAGCAGTACTTC	CSVRGAAYEQYF
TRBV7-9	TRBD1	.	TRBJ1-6	TGTGCCAGCAGCCAGGGGGGGTGGCAGGGGGCAAATTCACCCCTCCACTTT	CASSQGGWQGANSPLHF
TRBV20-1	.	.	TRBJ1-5	TGCAGTGCTATTCAGGGAGGTCAGCCCCAGCATTTT	CSAIQGGQPQHF
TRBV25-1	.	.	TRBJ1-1	TGTGCCAGCAGTGAACTAAGGAGGGGGAACACTGAAGCTTTCTTT	CASSELRRGNTEAFF
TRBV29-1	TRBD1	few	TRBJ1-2	TGCAGCGTCGTGAAAATACAGGGGGACTATGGCTACACCTTC	CSVVKIQGDYGYTF
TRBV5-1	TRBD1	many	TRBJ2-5	TGCGCCAGCAGTTCGGGACAGCTACAAGAGACCCAGTACTTC	CASSSGQLQETQYF
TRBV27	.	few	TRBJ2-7	TGTGCCAGCAGTTTCCGGCAGTCCTACGAGCAGTACTTC	CASSFRQSYEQYF
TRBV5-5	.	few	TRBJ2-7	TGTGCCAGCAGCTTCGAGTGGACAAGCGAGCAGTACTTC	CASSFEWTSEQYF
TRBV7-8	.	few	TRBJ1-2	TGTGCCAGCAGCCCCCCGGGGGGGTTGATTTACTATGGCTACACCTTC	CASSPPGGLIYYGYTF
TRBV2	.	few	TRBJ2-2	TGTGCCAGCAGTAGATGGGGGCACTCAAACACCGGGGAGCTGTTTTTT	CASSRWGHSNTGELFF
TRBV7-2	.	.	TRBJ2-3	TGTGCCAGCAGCTTAGGACTTTACCGCACAGATACGCAGTATTTT	CASSLGLYRTDTQYF
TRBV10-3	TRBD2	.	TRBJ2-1	TGTGCCATCAGTGGTACTAGCGGGGGGATCGGTGAGCAGTTCTTC	CAISGTSGGIGEQFF
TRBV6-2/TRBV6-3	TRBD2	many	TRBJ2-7	TGTGCCAGCAGTTACGGCCAGCGGGGGTGGAACGAGCAGTACTTC	CASSYGQRGWNEQYF
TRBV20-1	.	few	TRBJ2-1	TGCAGTGCTAAAACAGGGAGGAGCACCTACAATGAGCAGTTCTTC	CSAKTGRSTYNEQFF
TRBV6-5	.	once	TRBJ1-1	TGTGCCAGCAGTTACGCTAACAGGGAGGCTGCGGCTTTCTTT	CASSYANREAAAFF
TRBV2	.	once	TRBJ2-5	TGTGCCAGCGGTCGGGACGGACGATCCCAGCAGTACTTC	CASGRDGRSQQYF
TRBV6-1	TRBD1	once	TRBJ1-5	TGTGCCAGCATGGCGGGACAGGCTAATCAGCCCCAGCATTTT	CASMAGQANQPQHF
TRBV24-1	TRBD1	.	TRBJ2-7	TGTGCCACCAGTGATTGGGGACAGGGGGACAATGAGCAGTACTTC	CATSDWGQGDNEQYF
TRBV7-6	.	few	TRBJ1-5	TGTGCCAGCAGCTTAGACAGACTTCAGCCCCAGCATTTT	CASSLDRLQPQHF
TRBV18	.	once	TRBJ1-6	TGTGCCAGCTCACCAAGTTCGGCAGGGTCGTCACCCCTCCACTTT	CASSPSSAGSSPLHF
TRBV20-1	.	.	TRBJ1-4	TGCAGTGCTTCCTCACCCGGGGGGGGCTCTAATGAAAAACTGTTTTTT	CSASSPGGGSNEKLFF
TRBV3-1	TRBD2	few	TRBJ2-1	TGTGCCAGCAGCCGAGTGGGAAGAAGCGGGGGGGCCGGCAATGAGCAGTTCTTC	CASSRVGRSGGAGNEQFF
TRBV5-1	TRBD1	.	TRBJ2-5	TGCGCCGGCAAACGGGACAGAAACCAAGAGACCCAGTACTTC	CAGKRDRNQETQYF
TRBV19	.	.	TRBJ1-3	TGTGCCAGTAGTAGAGACCCCGTCCGGGGAACGTCGGGAAACACCATATATTTT	CASSRDPVRGTSGNTIYF
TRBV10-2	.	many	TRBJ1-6	TGCGCCAGCAGTTTAGGTGGAGATTCACCCCTCCACTTT	CASSLGGDSPLHF
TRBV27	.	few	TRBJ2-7	TGTGCCAGCAGCCCGCTCGACAGGAATGCGGTCGAGCAGTACTTC	CASSPLDRNAVEQYF